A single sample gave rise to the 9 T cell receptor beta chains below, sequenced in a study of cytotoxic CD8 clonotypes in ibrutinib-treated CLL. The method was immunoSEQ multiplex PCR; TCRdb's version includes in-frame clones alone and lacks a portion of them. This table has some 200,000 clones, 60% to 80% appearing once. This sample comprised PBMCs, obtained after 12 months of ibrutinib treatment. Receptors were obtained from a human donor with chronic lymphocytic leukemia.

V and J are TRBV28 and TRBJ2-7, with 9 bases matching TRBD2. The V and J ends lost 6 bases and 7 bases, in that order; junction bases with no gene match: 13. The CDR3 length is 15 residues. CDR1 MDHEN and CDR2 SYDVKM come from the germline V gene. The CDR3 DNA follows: TGTGCCAGCAGACCCGGGACTAGCCCCTCCGGGGAGCAGTACTTC. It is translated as CASRPGTSPSGEQYF.

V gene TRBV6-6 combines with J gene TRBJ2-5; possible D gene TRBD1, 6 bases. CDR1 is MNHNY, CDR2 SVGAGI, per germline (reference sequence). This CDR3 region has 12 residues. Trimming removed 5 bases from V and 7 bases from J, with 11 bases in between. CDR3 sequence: CASSTGIGTQYF. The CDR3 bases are TGTGCCAGCAGTACAGGGATCGGGACCCAGTACTTC.

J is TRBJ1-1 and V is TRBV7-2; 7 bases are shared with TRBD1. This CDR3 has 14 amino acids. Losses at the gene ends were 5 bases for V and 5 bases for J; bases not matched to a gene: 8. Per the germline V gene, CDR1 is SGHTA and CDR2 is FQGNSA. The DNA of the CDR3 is TGTGCCAGCAGCAAAGGGGGCCGGGGAACTGAAGCTTTCTTT. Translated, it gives CASSKGGRGTEAFF.

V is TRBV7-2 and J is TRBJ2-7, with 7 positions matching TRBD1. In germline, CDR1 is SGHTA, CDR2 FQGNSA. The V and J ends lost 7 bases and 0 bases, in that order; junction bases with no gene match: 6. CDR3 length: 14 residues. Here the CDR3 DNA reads TGTGCCAGCACGGGACAGTGGAGCTCCTACGAGCAGTACTTC. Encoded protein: CASTGQWSSYEQYF.

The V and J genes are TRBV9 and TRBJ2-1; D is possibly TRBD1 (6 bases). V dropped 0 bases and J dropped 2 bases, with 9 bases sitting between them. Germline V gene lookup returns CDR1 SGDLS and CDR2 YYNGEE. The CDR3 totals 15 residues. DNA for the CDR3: TGTGCCAGCAGCGTAGTGGCAGGGGCCTACAATGAGCAGTTCTTC. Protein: CASSVVAGAYNEQFF.

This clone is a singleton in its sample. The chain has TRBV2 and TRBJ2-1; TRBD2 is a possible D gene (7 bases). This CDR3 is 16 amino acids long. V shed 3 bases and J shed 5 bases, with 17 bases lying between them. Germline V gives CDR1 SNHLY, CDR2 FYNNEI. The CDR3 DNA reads TGTGCCAGCAGTGACCTCTCGGGGGGCGACCACAATGAGCAGTTCTTC. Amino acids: CASSDLSGGDHNEQFF.

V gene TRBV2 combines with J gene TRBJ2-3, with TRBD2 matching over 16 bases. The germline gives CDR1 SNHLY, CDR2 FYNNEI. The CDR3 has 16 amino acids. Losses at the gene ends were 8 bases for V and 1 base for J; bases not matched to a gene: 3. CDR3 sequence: CASYGTSGGGTDTQYF. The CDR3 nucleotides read TGTGCCAGCTACGGGACTAGCGGGGGGGGCACAGATACGCAGTATTTT.

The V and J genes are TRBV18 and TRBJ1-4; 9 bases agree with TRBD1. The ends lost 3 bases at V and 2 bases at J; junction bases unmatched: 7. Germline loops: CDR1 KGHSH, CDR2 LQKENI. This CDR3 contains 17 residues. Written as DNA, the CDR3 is TGTGCCAGCTCACCCAAACAGGGGGCGCGTACTAATGAAAAACTGTTTTTT. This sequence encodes CASSPKQGARTNEKLFF.

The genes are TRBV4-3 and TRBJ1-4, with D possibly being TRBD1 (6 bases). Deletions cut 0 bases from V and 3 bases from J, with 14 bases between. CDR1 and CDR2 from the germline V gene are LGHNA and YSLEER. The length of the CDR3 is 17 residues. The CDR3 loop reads CASSQDMGAIPNEKLFF. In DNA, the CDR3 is TGCGCCAGCAGCCAAGATATGGGGGCCATACCTAATGAAAAACTGTTTTTT.